These 2 T cell receptor beta chains came from one sample sequenced in a study of cytomegalovirus exposure and HLA in healthy donors. The protocol was immunoSEQ multiplex PCR, while the TCRdb copy is restricted to in-frame clones and leaves out a portion. The sample lists under 200,000 clones, roughly 86% occurring once. Sequenced sample: PBMCs. Receptors originate from a woman aged 18-29 years in good health and CMV-seropositive.

V and J are TRBV7-8 and TRBJ2-7; 13 bases match TRBD2. V trimming: 6 bases; J trimming: 3 bases; junction bases outside the gene matches: 5. The CDR3 spans 15 residues. Germline V gives CDR1 SGHVS, CDR2 FQNEAQ. The CDR3 sequence: CASRAGTSGNYEQYF. The CDR3 DNA follows: TGTGCCAGCAGGGCAGGGACTAGCGGGAACTACGAGCAGTACTTC.

As DNA, the CDR3 is TGTGCCACCAGCAGAGGGGAACGACTAGCGTCCTACAATGAGCAGTTCTTC. Its translation: CATSRGERLASYNEQFF. The chain combines TRBV15 with TRBJ2-1; 8 nucleotides line up with TRBD2. This CDR3 region has 17 residues. V lost 1 base and J lost 1; bases outside the gene matches: 6. Germline CDR1 is LNHNV and CDR2 is YYDKDF (reference sequence).